The present T cell receptor (beta chain) was sequenced within a study of Ad26.COV2.S vaccination and SARS-CoV-2 variants. Treatment described: some 20 received Ad26.COV2.S at low or high dose, single or two shots; 5 received placebo; per-sample allocation not given. Day 63 after the first vaccine or placebo injection was the time point for sampling. Boston supplied an adult donor aged 18-55 years. An Ad26 vector carrying the Wuhan-strain SARS-CoV-2 spike served as the vaccine. With V trimmed by 0 bases and J by 10 bases, 9 bases remained unmatched. The CDR3 has 15 residues. Germline V gene data show CDR1 as SGHVS and CDR2 as FNYEAQ. Produced via immunoSEQ multiplex PCR; TCRdb's table is partial and in-frame only. The data hold about 400,000 clones, with around 82% observed a single time. Study-wide points: After vaccination, reports described spike-specific CD8+ and CD4+ T cell responses as showing substantial breadth.

Comment on this clone: Its antigen is still unknown.

The chain joins TRBV7-6 to TRBJ2-3; 8 bases align to TRBD2. The sample was peripheral blood, taken in a trial of Ad26.COV2.S vaccine versus placebo. The clonotype comes from a person aged 18-65 years who received the Ad26.COV2.S COVID-19 vaccine or a placebo. The CDR3 DNA follows: TGTGCCAGCAGCTTAGCTGGTAGCGGGGTTCACGCGCAGTATTTT. Translating gives CASSLAGSGVHAQYF.